This T cell receptor beta chain was profiled in a study of T-cell reconstitution after alpha-beta-depleted transplantation in children. Study-wide findings and caveats: Several hundred rapidly expanded clones from non-depleted graft cells reportedly supplied alpha-beta T cells about two months post-transplant.

The CDR3 loop spans 16 amino acids. The ends lost 5 bases at V and 7 bases at J; junction bases unmatched: 16. This clonotype has a count of ten or more. Its matching antigen is unknown. The authors prepared the TCRbeta library with unique molecular identifiers. TCRdb re-derived calls from the PCR reads in MiXCR, one entry per CDR3 protein. The table lists about 32,000 distinct CDR3 sequences, about 6.8% of them singletons. Source: peripheral blood, taken 60 days after TCRalphabeta/CD19-depleted stem cell transplant. This TCR came from a child less than two years old who had a stem cell transplant for acute myeloid leukemia, so the T cells may come from the graft donor. The chain uses TRBV12-3 or TRBV12-4 and TRBJ2-7, with TRBD1 matching over 8 bases. CDR3 sequence: CASSPLGQGRLREQYF. The CDR3 DNA sequence: TGTGCCAGCAGTCCACTAGGACAGGGACGACTCCGGGAGCAGTACTTC.